The sample holds many counts of the clone carrying this T cell receptor beta chain. Its antigen is currently unknown. V was clipped by 0 bases and J by 0 bases; unmatched bases: 8. The germline V gene encodes CDR1 LGHNA and CDR2 YSLEER. The CDR3 spans 18 residues. This specimen belongs to a study of T cell repertoires in cytomegalovirus infection. TCRdb recomputed calls from the reads with MiXCR, one row per CDR3 protein. The data contain over 100,000 distinct CDR3 sequences, 10% of them singletons. This sequence originates from a human donor in good health (CMV status not recorded). Some clones in this sample may be carry-over from other donors' samples. The V gene is TRBV4-3, the J gene TRBJ2-1; 7 positions agree with TRBD2. The specimen was PBMCs, sequenced either directly or after in vitro stimulation (not recorded which). CDR3 nucleotide sequence: TGCGCCAGCAGCCAAGAGTCCCCAGCGGGGAGCTCCTACAATGAGCAGTTCTTC. Its protein is CASSQESPAGSSYNEQFF.